This T cell receptor (beta chain) was sequenced in a study of blood T cell repertoires in COVID-19. Libraries were prepared by immunoSEQ multiplex PCR; TCRdb keeps only in-frame clonotypes and omits some of them. The data contain 150,000 to 200,000 clones, approximately 89% of them seen just once; the ten biggest clones take up approximately 0.77%. Cohort 3 recovered donors had two negative PCRs, clearance, or symptom resolution. After removal of 8 bases from V and 4 bases from J, the junction contained 10 bases not matched to a gene. The length of the CDR3 is 14 residues. The germline gives CDR1 SGHAT, CDR2 FQNNGV.

The chain combines TRBV11-2 with TRBJ2-7; 8 bases fit TRBD2. Sequencing input: PBMCs or T cells enriched from blood (not recorded which). The receptor was isolated from a woman aged 18-35 years who had recovered from COVID-19. The CDR3 DNA follows: TGTGCCAGCGGGGGGGCAGGCGGGAGGTACGAGCAGTACTTC. Residues: CASGGAGGRYEQYF.